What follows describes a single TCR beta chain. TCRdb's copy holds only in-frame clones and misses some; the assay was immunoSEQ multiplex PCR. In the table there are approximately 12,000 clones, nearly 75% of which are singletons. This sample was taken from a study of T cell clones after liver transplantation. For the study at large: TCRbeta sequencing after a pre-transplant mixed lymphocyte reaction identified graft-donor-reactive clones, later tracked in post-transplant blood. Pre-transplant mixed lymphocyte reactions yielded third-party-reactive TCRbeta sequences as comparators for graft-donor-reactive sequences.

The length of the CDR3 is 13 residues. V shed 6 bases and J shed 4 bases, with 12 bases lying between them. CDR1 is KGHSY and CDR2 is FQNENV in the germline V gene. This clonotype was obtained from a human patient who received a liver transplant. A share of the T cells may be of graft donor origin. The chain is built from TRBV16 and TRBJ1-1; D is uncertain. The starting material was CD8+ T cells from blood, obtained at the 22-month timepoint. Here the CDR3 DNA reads TGTGCCAGCAGTCCCGGGAGTAGCACTGAAGCTTTCTTT. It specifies CASSPGSSTEAFF.